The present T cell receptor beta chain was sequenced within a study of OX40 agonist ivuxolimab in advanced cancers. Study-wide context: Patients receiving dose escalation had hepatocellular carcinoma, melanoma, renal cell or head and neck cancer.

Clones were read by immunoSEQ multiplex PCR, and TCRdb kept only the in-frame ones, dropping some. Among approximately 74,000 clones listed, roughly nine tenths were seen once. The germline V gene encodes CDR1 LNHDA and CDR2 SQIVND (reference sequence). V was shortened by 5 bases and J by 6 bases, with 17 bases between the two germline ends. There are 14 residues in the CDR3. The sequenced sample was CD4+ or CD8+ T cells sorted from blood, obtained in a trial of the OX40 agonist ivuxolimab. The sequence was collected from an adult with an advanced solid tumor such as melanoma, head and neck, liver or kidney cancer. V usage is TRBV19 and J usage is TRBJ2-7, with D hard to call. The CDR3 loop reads CASSVSGGIIEQYF. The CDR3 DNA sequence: TGTGCCAGTAGTGTGTCTGGTGGGATAATCGAGCAGTACTTC.